The source of this T cell receptor (beta chain) is a study of a mutant IDH1 vaccine in newly diagnosed glioma. Overall study context: Mean patient age was around 40 years; roughly 62% were male and around 38% female. Most had both radiotherapy and temozolomide beforehand; others had only one.

Findings of the study overall: No link was apparently found between pseudoprogression and changes in top peripheral T cell clonotypes.

A word on this clone: The antigen remains undetermined.

CDR3 length: 15 amino acids. Germline values: CDR1 KGHSH, CDR2 LQKENI. V was trimmed by 0 bases and J by 1 base, leaving 7 bases between them. Described time point: baseline, week 1 (first vaccination visit). Stated treatment: pre-vaccination baseline after standard-of-care therapy. Measured with immunoSEQ multiplex PCR; TCRdb has only the in-frame clones, and not every one. This sample has roughly 68,000 clones, with about four fifths found just once. The source material was PBMCs, sampled from a glioma patient treated with radiotherapy, temozolomide or both. The chain combines TRBV18 with TRBJ1-5, with D uncertain. The sequence derives from a man aged 50-59 years with glioma. CDR3 sequence: CASSPPGSSNQPQHF. The CDR3 nucleotides read TGTGCCAGCTCACCACCGGGGAGCAGCAATCAGCCCCAGCATTTT.